The TCR beta chain described here comes from a study of shared clonotypes between healthy human individuals. Study in general: Donors were a couple of women and a few men aged 18 to 49.

The CDR3 contains 16 residues. Between the trimmed V and J ends, which lost 4 bases and 1 base, there was a span of 16 bases. Germline V gives CDR1 MGHDK, CDR2 SYGVNS. To note about this clone: Its cognate antigen is unknown.

In replicate PCRs of sorted subsets, roughly 190 ng DNA, approximately 30,000 T cell genomes, was used. Methods used by the authors: Junction-only sequences without quality scores came from ImmunoSEQ, so filtering differed. Profiled with immunoSEQ multiplex PCR; TCRdb holds only in-frame clones, not every one. From that table come the V and J calls and clone size; the DNA was used to work out D and trimming. The sample includes about 330,000 clones, 74% of them seen just once. Whole-study results and caveats: Incompleteness in sorted-subset sequencing, despite large depth, was shown by rarefaction.

The chain uses TRBV25-1 and TRBJ2-5, with TRBD1 as a possible D gene (6 bases). The receptor was isolated from a man aged 25 to 40 in good health. The sequencing sample was made of memory CD4+ T cells sorted from blood. Noted subset: CD45RA-negative fraction. In nucleotides, the CDR3 is TGTGCCAGCAGTGGCCTACAGCGACAGGCCCAAGAGACCCAGTACTTC. Translated, it gives CASSGLQRQAQETQYF.